This T cell receptor (beta chain) was identified during a study of shared clonotypes between healthy human individuals. Overall study: The study used three CD4 naive, three CD4 memory, two CD8 naive and one CD8 memory plate per donor.

Sequencing used immunoSEQ multiplex PCR; TCRdb keeps in-frame clones, though not all of them. The sample yields about 580,000 clones, roughly 98% seen once. Of note for this clone: As yet, its antigen is unknown.

Naivety among CD8 cells was defined by CD45RO negativity and positive CCR7 selection, thereby excluding terminally differentiated effector memory CD45RA+ cells. Whole-study findings and limits: Among the subsets, naive ones generally showed larger estimated richness than memory ones. What rarefaction showed was incomplete sorted-subset sequencing despite large depth. Since donors were few, the genetic and exposure-history diversity represented was limited.

The CDR3 totals 13 residues. The V gene's germline CDR1 is MNHEY and CDR2 SVGAGI. V lost 5 bases to trimming and J lost 2 bases; unmatched junction nucleotides: 2. The sequence derives from a man aged 25 to 45 in good health. The sequencing input was naive CD8+ T cells sorted from blood. V and J are TRBV6-5 and TRBJ2-7, with 8 bases lining up with TRBD1. CDR3: CASSAGQAYEQYF. CDR3 in DNA: TGTGCCAGCAGTGCGGGACAGGCCTACGAGCAGTACTTC.